The rows below give T cell receptor beta chains drawn from one sample of a study of blood T cell repertoires in COVID-19. Only in-frame clones appear in the TCRdb table, and some are missing; sequencing was by immunoSEQ multiplex PCR. The table includes about 180,000 clones, roughly 88% detected once. Sequenced sample: PBMCs or T cells enriched from blood (not recorded which). Receptor source: a woman aged 25 to 45 who had recovered from COVID-19. The CDR3 runs from the conserved cysteine through the conserved F or W. D genes are given only for firm matches. Size is omitted from some rows. Given values are once, few, many or a class for expanded clones.

>TRBV5-8|-|-|TRBJ1-5
TGTGCCAGCAGCTTGGGCACTTCTTTCAATCAGCCCCAGCATTTT
CASSLGTSFNQPQHF
>TRBV5-4|-|TRBD2|TRBJ2-2
TGTGCCAGCAGCGATGGCCTAGCGGGAGGGCCAAGCGGGGAGCTGTTTTTT
CASSDGLAGGPSGELFF
>TRBV5-1|few|TRBD2|TRBJ2-7
TGCGCCAGCAGCTCCCAGGGACTAGCGGAATACGAGCAGTACTTC
CASSSQGLAEYEQYF
>TRBV2|once|TRBD1|TRBJ2-7
TGTGCCAGCAGTGAAGGACAGGGGGCTGTCTACGAGCAGTACTTC
CASSEGQGAVYEQYF
>TRBV9|-|TRBD1|TRBJ2-1
TGTGCCAGCAGCGTAGAAGGGGGCGTATACAATGAGCAGTTCTTC
CASSVEGGVYNEQFF
>TRBV27|-|-|TRBJ1-2
TGTGCCAGCAGTCGTCGGGGGGTGGGGGGCCCCCGGGGCAACTATGGCTACACCTTC
CASSRRGVGGPRGNYGYTF
>TRBV30|once|-|TRBJ2-7
TGTGCCTGGTCCCTAACAGGGAATTCCTACGAGCAGTACTTC
CAWSLTGNSYEQYF
>TRBV28|-|-|TRBJ2-7
TGTGCCAGCAGTCCCGGACACTACGAGCAGTACTTC
CASSPGHYEQYF
>TRBV20-1|-|-|TRBJ2-3
TGCAGTGCTAGAGCACGGGATACGCAGTATTTT
CSARARDTQYF
>TRBV7-2|-|-|TRBJ1-2
TGTGCCAGCAGCTCCAGGGGTGGGTATGGCTACACCTTC
CASSSRGGYGYTF
>TRBV5-5|-|-|TRBJ1-1
TGTGCCAGCAGCTTAGCTTCTGTTATGAACACTGAAGCTTTCTTT
CASSLASVMNTEAFF
>TRBV2|-|-|TRBJ2-5
TGTGCCAGCAGTCTAGCCCAAGAGACCCAGTACTTC
CASSLAQETQYF
>TRBV2|-|TRBD1|TRBJ1-1
TGTGCCACCCCGGGACAGGGAAACACTGAAGCTTTCTTT
CATPGQGNTEAFF
>TRBV7-9|-|-|TRBJ1-1
TGTGCCAGCAGCTTCCAGACAGCGAACACTGAAGCTTTCTTT
CASSFQTANTEAFF
>TRBV5-4|-|TRBD1|TRBJ1-2
TGTGCCAGCAGCTTGGGGCAGGGGGCGTATGGCTACACCTTC
CASSLGQGAYGYTF
>TRBV2|-|TRBD1|TRBJ1-3
TGTGCCAGCACCGGACAGGGCTTTGGAAACACCATATATTTT
CASTGQGFGNTIYF
>TRBV7-9|-|TRBD1|TRBJ2-7
TGTGCCAGCAGCCCGGACAGGGCCGCATGGTACGAGCAGTACTTC
CASSPDRAAWYEQYF
>TRBV19|-|TRBD2|TRBJ2-1
TGTGCCAGTAACCCTCCCGGGACTAGAGATGAGCAGTTCTTC
CASNPPGTRDEQFF
>TRBV19|-|-|TRBJ2-1
TGTGCCACCTCCCCGGCTGGTCTTTGGGCTGAGCAGTTCTTC
CATSPAGLWAEQFF
>TRBV4-1|once|TRBD1|TRBJ1-2
TGCGCCAGCAGCCCGAACCTGGGACAGGGGATATATGGCTACACCTTC
CASSPNLGQGIYGYTF
>TRBV19|-|-|TRBJ2-2
TGTGCCAGTAGTATCGGTCCGCAGGGAGGGGAGCTGTTTTTT
CASSIGPQGGELFF
>TRBV25-1|-|-|TRBJ2-2
TGTGCCAGCAGTGCTCTGCAGTCCACCGGGGAGCTGTTTTTT
CASSALQSTGELFF
>TRBV4-2|-|TRBD2|TRBJ2-7
TGTGCCAGCAGCCAAATTTGGGAGGGTTTCTACGAGCAGTACTTC
CASSQIWEGFYEQYF
>TRBV5-1|-|TRBD2|TRBJ2-1
TGCGCCAGCAGCTTGGGAGCAGGGACTAATCCTGAGCAGTTCTTC
CASSLGAGTNPEQFF
>TRBV5-1|-|-|TRBJ2-3
TGCGCCAGCAGCTTTCAGGGATCTAGCACAGATACGCAGTATTTT
CASSFQGSSTDTQYF
>TRBV5-1|-|TRBD1|TRBJ2-3
TGCGCCAGCAAACCGGGACAGGGGGCTCTTGATACGCAGTATTTT
CASKPGQGALDTQYF
>TRBV10-3|-|TRBD1|TRBJ2-7
TGTGCCATCAGTGCAAAGGGACAGGGGGGCTACGAGCAGTACTTC
CAISAKGQGGYEQYF
>TRBV11-1|-|TRBD1|TRBJ1-2
TGTGCCAGCAGCCCGGACAGGGCCGGGTATGGCTACACCTTC
CASSPDRAGYGYTF
>TRBV5-6|-|TRBD2|TRBJ2-7
TGTGCCAGCAGCTGGGGGACTAGCGGCTACGAGCAGTACTTC
CASSWGTSGYEQYF
>TRBV6-5|once|TRBD1|TRBJ2-7
TGTGCCAGCAGGGGAACAGGGGTCCTACCCTACGAGCAGTACTTC
CASRGTGVLPYEQYF
>TRBV5-6|-|TRBD2|TRBJ2-7
TGTGCCAGCGGACTTATAGCGGGGAGAGAGGCTATAGTCTACGAGCAGTACTTC
CASGLIAGREAIVYEQYF
>TRBV3-1/TRBV3-2|-|-|TRBJ1-2
TGTGCCAGCAGCCAAGCTGCGATCAACTATGGCTACACCTTC
CASSQAAINYGYTF
>TRBV25-1|-|-|TRBJ2-3
TGTGCCAGCAGTGAATACCGGGGGGCGGATACGCAGTATTTT
CASSEYRGADTQYF
>TRBV5-4|-|TRBD1|TRBJ2-4
TGTGCCAGCAGATTCGACAGGGACATTCAGTACTTC
CASRFDRDIQYF
>TRBV5-1|-|TRBD1|TRBJ1-1
TGCGCCAGCAGTACAGGGGACATGAACACTGAAGCTTTCTTT
CASSTGDMNTEAFF
>TRBV6-1|-|-|TRBJ2-7
TGTGCCAGCAGTGAGCGTCTCTCCTACGAGCAGTACTTC
CASSERLSYEQYF
>TRBV4-2|-|TRBD2|TRBJ2-1
TGTGCCAGCAGCCCAGCGGGAGGCCACCCTGGGGAGCAGTTCTTC
CASSPAGGHPGEQFF
>TRBV7-8|-|-|TRBJ1-2
TGTGCCAGCAGCTTAGGAGAGGGTATGGGGTACTATGGCTACACCTTC
CASSLGEGMGYYGYTF
>TRBV6-1|few|TRBD1|TRBJ1-2
TGTGCCAGCAGTGCAATACCCGGGACAGGGGTTGCTGGCTACACCTTC
CASSAIPGTGVAGYTF
>TRBV3-1/TRBV3-2|once|TRBD2|TRBJ2-2
TGTGCCAGCAGCCCGTGGACTAGCGGGAGCTCGGGGAACACCGGGGAGCTGTTTTTT
CASSPWTSGSSGNTGELFF
>TRBV25-1|-|-|TRBJ2-2
TGTGCCAGCAGTGAGGCTAGAGGGTCCGGGGAGCTGTTTTTT
CASSEARGSGELFF
>TRBV19|-|-|TRBJ2-2
TGTGCCAGTAGTATAAAGTTTGGGGCCACCGGGGAGCTGTTTTTT
CASSIKFGATGELFF
>TRBV19|once|TRBD2|TRBJ2-1
TGTGCCAGTAGCTCCGGGACTACCTCCTACAATGAGCAGTTCTTC
CASSSGTTSYNEQFF
>TRBV27|-|-|TRBJ1-1
TGTGCCAGCAGTTGGGGCTCGGGGGCTGAAGCTTTCTTT
CASSWGSGAEAFF
>TRBV10-3|-|TRBD1|TRBJ2-2
TGTGCCATCAGGGCTGGCAGGGGGCTTGCCGGGGAGCTGTTTTTT
CAIRAGRGLAGELFF
>TRBV27|-|-|TRBJ1-5
TGTGCCAATTGCGGGGATCAGCCCCAGCATTTT
CANCGDQPQHF